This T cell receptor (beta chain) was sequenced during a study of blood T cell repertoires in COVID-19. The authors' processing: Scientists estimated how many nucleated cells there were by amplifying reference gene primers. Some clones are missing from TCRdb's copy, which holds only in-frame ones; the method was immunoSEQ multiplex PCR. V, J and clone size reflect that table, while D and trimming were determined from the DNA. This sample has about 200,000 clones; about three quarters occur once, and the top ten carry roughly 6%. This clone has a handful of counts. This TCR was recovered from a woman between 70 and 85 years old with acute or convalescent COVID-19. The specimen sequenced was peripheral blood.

CDR3 sequence reads: CAISELAPDTEAFF. The CDR3 bases are TGTGCCATCAGTGAACTCGCCCCGGACACTGAAGCTTTCTTT. The chain combines TRBV10-3 with TRBJ1-1; no clear D. Germline V lookup: CDR1 ENHRY, CDR2 SYGVKD. V shed 3 bases and J shed 3 bases, with 11 bases lying between them. CDR3 size: 14 residues.